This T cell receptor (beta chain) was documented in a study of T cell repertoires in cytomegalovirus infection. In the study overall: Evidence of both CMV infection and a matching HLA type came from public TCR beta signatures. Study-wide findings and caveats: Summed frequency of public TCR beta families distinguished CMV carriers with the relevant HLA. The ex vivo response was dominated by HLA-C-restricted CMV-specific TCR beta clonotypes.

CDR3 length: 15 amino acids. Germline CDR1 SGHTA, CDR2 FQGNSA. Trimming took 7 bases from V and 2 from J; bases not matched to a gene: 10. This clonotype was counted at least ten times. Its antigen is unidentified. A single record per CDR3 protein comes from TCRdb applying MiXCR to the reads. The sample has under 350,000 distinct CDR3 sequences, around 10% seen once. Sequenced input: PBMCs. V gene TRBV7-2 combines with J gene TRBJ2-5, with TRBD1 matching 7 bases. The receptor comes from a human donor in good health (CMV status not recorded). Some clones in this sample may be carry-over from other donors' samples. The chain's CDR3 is CASTEQGNTQETQYF. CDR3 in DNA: TGTGCCAGCACCGAACAGGGGAACACTCAAGAGACCCAGTACTTC.